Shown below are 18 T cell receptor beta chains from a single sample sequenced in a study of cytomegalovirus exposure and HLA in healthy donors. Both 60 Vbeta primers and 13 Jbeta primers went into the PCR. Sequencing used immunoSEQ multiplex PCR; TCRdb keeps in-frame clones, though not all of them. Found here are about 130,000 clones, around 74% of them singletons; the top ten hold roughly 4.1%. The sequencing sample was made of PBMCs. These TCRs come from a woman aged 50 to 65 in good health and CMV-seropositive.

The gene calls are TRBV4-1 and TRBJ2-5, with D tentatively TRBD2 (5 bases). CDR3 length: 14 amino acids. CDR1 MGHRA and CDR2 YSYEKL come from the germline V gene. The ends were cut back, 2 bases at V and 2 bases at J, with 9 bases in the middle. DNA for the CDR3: TGCGCCAGCAGCCAACCCCGGGAACAAGAGACCCAGTACTTC. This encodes CASSQPREQETQYF.

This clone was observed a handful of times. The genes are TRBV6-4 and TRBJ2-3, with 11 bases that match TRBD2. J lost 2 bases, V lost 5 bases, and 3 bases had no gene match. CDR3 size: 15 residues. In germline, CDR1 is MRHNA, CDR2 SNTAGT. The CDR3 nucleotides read TGTGCCAGCAGTCCTAGCGGGGGGCACACAGATACGCAGTATTTT. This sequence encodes CASSPSGGHTDTQYF.

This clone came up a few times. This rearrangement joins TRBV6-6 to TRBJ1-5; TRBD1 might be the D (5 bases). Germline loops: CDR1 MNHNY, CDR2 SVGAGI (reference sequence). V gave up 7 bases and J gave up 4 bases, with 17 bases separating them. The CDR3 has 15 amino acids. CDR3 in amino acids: CASTPYGRGNQPQHF. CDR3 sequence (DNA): TGTGCCAGCACCCCCTACGGAAGGGGAAATCAGCCCCAGCATTTT.

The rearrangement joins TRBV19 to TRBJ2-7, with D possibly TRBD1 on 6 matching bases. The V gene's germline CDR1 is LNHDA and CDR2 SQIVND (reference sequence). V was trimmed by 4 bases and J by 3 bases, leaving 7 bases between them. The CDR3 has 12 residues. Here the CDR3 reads CASSSRGYEQYF. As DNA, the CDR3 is TGTGCCAGTAGTAGCAGGGGCTACGAGCAGTACTTC. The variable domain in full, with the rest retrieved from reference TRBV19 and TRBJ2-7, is DGGITQSPKYLFRKEGQNVTLSCEQNLNHDAMYWYRQDPGQGLRLIYYSQIVNDFQKGDIAEGYSVSREKKESFPLTVTSAQKNPTAFYLCASSSRGYEQYFGPGTRLTVT.

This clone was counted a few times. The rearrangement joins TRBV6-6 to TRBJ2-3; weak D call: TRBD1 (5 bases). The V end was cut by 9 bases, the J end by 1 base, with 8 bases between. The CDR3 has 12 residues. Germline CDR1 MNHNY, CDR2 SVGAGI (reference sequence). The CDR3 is CASLGGTDTQYF. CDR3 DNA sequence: TGTGCCAGTTTAGGGGGCACAGATACGCAGTATTTT.

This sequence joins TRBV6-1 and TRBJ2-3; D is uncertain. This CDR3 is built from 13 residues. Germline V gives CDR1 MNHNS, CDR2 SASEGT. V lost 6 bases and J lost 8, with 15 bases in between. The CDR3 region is CASRQRSSVTQYF. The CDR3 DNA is TGTGCCAGCAGACAACGTTCCAGCGTTACGCAGTATTTT.

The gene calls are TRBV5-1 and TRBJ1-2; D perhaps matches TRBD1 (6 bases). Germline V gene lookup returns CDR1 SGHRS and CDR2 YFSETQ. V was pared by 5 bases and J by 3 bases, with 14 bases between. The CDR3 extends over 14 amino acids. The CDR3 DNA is TGCGCCAGCAGTCAGGGGTCTTCGGACTATGGCTACACCTTC. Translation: CASSQGSSDYGYTF.

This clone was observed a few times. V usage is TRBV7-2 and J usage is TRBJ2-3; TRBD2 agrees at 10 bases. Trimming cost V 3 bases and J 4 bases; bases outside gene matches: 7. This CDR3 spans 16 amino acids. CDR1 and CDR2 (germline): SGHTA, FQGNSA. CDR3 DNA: TGTGCCAGCAGCTTGAATCCGGGACTAGCGTCAGATACGCAGTATTTT. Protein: CASSLNPGLASDTQYF.

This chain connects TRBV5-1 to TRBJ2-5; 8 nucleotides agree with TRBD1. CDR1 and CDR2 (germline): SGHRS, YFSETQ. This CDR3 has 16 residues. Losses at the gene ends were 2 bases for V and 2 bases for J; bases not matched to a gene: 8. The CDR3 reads CASSLLPGTGQETQYF. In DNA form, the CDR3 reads TGCGCCAGCAGCTTACTCCCGGGGACAGGACAAGAGACCCAGTACTTC.

The CDR3 DNA sequence: TGCGCCAGCAGCCAAGGGTGGACAGGGAGAGACGAGCAGTACTTC. Its translation is CASSQGWTGRDEQYF. The chain employs TRBV4-1 and TRBJ2-7; 8 positions agree with TRBD1. The CDR3 is 15 residues long. Germline CDR1 reads MGHRA; CDR2 reads YSYEKL. With 1 base clipped from V and 5 bases from J, the junction kept 7 bases outside the gene matches.

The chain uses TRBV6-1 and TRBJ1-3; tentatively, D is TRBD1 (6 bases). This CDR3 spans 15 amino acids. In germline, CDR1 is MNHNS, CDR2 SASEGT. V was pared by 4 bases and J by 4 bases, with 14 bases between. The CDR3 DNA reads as TGTGCCAGCAGTGTTGGGGGGGCGTCAGGAAACACCATATATTTT. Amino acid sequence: CASSVGGASGNTIYF.

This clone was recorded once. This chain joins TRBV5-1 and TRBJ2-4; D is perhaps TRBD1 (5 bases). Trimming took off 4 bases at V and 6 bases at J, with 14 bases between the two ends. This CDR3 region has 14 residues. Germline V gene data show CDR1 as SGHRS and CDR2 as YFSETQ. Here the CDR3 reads CASSLLTEPNIQYF. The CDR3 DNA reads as TGCGCCAGCAGCCTGTTGACAGAACCAAACATTCAGTACTTC.

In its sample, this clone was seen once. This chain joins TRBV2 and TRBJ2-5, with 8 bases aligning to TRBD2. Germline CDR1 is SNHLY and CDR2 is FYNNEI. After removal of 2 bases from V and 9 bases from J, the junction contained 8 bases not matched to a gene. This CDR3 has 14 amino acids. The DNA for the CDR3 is TGTGCCAGCAGTGAAATTGCGGGGGGCGGCTCCCAGTACTTC. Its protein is CASSEIAGGGSQYF.

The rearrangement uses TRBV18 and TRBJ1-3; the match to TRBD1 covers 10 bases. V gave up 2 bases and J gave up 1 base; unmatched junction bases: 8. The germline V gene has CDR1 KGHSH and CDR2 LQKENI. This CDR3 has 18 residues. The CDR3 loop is CASSPSVTGGLSGNTIYF. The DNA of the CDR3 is TGTGCCAGCTCACCATCTGTGACAGGGGGCCTATCTGGAAACACCATATATTTT.

CDR3 sequence (DNA): TGTGCCTGGAGTGCGGCTAGCGTCCACAATGAGCAGTTCTTC. It codes for CAWSAASVHNEQFF. This chain joins TRBV30 and TRBJ2-1; TRBD2 might be the D (6 bases). This CDR3 has 14 residues. Trimming stripped 1 base from V and 5 bases from J, with 12 bases between. Germline V CDR1 and CDR2: GTSNPN, SVGIG (reference sequence).

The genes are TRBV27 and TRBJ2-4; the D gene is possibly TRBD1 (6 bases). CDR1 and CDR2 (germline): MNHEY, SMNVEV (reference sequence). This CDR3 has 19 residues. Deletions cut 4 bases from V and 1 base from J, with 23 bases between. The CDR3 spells CASSWGLPGHLRAKNIQYF. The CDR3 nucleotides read TGTGCCAGCAGTTGGGGGCTACCGGGACACCTCCGGGCCAAAAACATTCAGTACTTC.

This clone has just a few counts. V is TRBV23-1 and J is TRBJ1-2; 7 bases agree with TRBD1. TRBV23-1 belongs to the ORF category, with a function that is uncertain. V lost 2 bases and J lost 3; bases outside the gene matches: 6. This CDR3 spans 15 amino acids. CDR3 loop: CASSQKGQIDYGYTF. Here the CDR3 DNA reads TGCGCCAGCAGTCAAAAGGGACAGATTGACTATGGCTACACCTTC.

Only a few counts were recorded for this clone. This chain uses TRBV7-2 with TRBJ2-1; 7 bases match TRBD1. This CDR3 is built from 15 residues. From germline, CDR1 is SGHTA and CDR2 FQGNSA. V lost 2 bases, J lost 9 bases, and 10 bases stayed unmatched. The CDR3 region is CASSLNRGSSSEQFF. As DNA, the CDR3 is TGTGCCAGCAGCTTAAACAGGGGAAGTTCCAGTGAGCAGTTCTTC.